This T cell receptor (beta chain) was retrieved from a study of T cells after yellow fever vaccination. The wider study: Fractions containing few cells were prepared with SMART-Seq v4 Ultra Low Input. The study's findings and limits: Subsequent booster samples again held most clones from primary vaccination (around 96% CD4, nearly 90% CD8). It was the secondary response that reached its peak faster, day 5 versus 15, but it was weaker.

Remarks on this clonotype: No antigen is known for it.

The V gene lost 0 bases and the J gene lost 5 bases, with 4 bases spanning the gap. The germline CDR1 and CDR2 sequences are LGHNA and YSLEER. The CDR3 is 13 amino acids. In making TCR cDNA, 5'RACE template switching added a universal primer site and UMIs to it. Using its own MiXCR run on the 5' RACE reads, TCRdb lists one record per CDR3 protein. This table holds around 230,000 distinct CDR3 sequences, approximately 6.3% found once. This TCR derives from a man under 40 who received the YFV17D yellow fever vaccine. V and J are TRBV4-3 and TRBJ2-2; D is unclear. This material consisted of CD4+ T cells sorted from PBMCs, taken on the day of the yellow fever booster vaccination. The CDR3, as DNA: TGCGCCAGCAGCCAAGAGCGGACCGGGGAGCTGTTTTTT. Translated, it gives CASSQERTGELFF.